The T cell receptor beta chain described here comes from a study of T cells in Graves' hyperthyroidism and ophthalmopathy (dated by TCRdb to the late 2010s). With respect to the entire study: Peripheral blood samples were taken at the time of initial diagnosis, prior to any treatment. To identify distinguishing TCR V-J signatures, a discovery cohort of some 100 patients was used, comprising 40 to 45 with Graves' ophthalmopathy and about 59 with stable Graves' hyperthyroidism. An independent validation cohort of about 20 hyperthyroidism patients and 17 patients who later progressed to ophthalmopathy tested prospective prediction of ophthalmopathy. The approximately 100 discovery patients were randomly divided into training and test sets at a 7:3 ratio. The study also compared thyroid tissue and blood T-cell repertoires from about six Graves' hyperthyroidism patients. After sampling, hyperthyroidism patients received methimazole starting at 30 mg daily, and ophthalmopathy patients received high-dose intravenous methylprednisolone. The paper reports TCR Vbeta CDR3 sequencing of about 140 peripheral blood samples: 40 or so ophthalmopathy, some 80 hyperthyroidism and around 17 progressor patients. The paper's findings and limits, for the study overall: During validation, the model predicted progression to ophthalmopathy a median of approximately six months ahead of onset, with almost 71% sensitivity and 72.22% specificity. Most expanded thyroid clonotypes (frequency above 0.001) were also detected in blood, suggesting blood repertoires may reflect thyroid immune responses. In cross-validation, a model built on a 13 V-J signature told ophthalmopathy apart from stable hyperthyroidism with approximately 90% sensitivity and about 81% specificity, and in testing the same model reached 80%/75%. Sample size was not statistically predetermined, and blinding of investigators to group allocation was not performed.

As regards this clonotype: Which antigen it targets is not known. No much larger clonotype is one base removed from it; base qualities were not supplied.

Including cysteine and phenylalanine, the CDR3 has 16 amino acids. Just CDR3 DNA is preserved here, 48 bases in frame from base 1. Compared with germline, V lacks 2 bases and J lacks 6 bases; bases without a gene match: 10. CDR1 and CDR2 were assigned from the germline V gene as KGHSH and LQKENI. Hyperthyroidism patients were newly diagnosed, with disease duration under 2 months, and aged 18 to 65 years. The study excluded patients with uncontrolled infections, other autoimmune diseases, pregnancy or lactation. Clinical symptoms, serum thyroxine and TRAb, thyroid ultrasound, and orbital computed tomography formed the basis for the diagnoses. Blood from progressor patients was drawn when they were first diagnosed with hyperthyroidism, before any ophthalmopathy symptoms appeared. Ficoll-Paque density gradient centrifugation was used to isolate PBMCs from 10 ml of fresh peripheral blood. Progressor patients were first diagnosed with Graves' hyperthyroidism and then developed ophthalmopathy during follow-up. Total RNA was extracted with Trizol reagent, and quality was checked on an Agilent 2100 Bioanalyzer.

Amplification of TCR beta CDR3 regions was carried out from RNA transcripts. For the first round of RT-PCR on the TCR CDR3, the HTBI primer set was used together with the Qiagen OneStep RT-PCR kit. Libraries were constructed in a second round of multiplex PCR, after which size selection and purification were performed. Paired-end sequencing of the libraries was performed with 100 bp reads on an Illumina HiSeq2000. The authors' pipeline ran thus. SOAPnuke was used to process the raw data, with reads discarded if the reads contained adapters or uncalled bases, had a mean Phred below 15, or lacked an exact constant-primer or identifier match. High-quality paired reads were merged with COPE v1.2.5, and unique nucleotide sequences were defined as clonotypes. MiTCR v1.1 was used to align clonotypes to the IMGT TRBV, TRBD and TRBJ reference segments. Only V-J combinations with frequency above 0.0001, covering 99% to 99.2% of repertoires, were analysed. A TCS score was defined as the ratio between F50 (clonal expansion) and ExV (chaos), using BLOSUM62-based TCRdist between CDR3 peptides within each V-J. Welch's t-statistics and random forest reduced several hundred V-J features to 13, which were used in a naive Bayes classifier (R e1071). TCRdb ran its own pipeline on the public reads, namely fastp trimming at Q25 and MiXCR clone calling, and kept in-frame beta chains. Rows merge per CDR3 protein into single entries with the most common DNA and genes. TCRdb's processing, not the authors' own work, is the source of the V and J calls. Within this sample are approximately 400,000 distinct CDR3 sequences, with around 16% of them counted one time only. The ten largest clones take up 25% to 35% of the sample.

Recombination linked TRBV18 to TRBJ1-5, with 7 bases in between that match TRBD1. This receptor was obtained from a young woman with Graves' hyperthyroidism that later progressed to Graves' ophthalmopathy. Sequences were obtained from blood. CDR3 protein: CASSPTLAGGSQPQHF. The DNA sequence is TGTGCCAGCTCACCAACTTTGGCAGGGGGAAGTCAGCCCCAGCATTTT.